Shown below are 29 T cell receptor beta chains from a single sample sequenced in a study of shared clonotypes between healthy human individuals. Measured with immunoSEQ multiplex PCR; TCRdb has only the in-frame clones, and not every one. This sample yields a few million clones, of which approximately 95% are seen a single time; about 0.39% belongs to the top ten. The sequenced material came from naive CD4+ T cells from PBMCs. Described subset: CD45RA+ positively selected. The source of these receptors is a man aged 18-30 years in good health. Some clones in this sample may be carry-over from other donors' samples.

CDR3 sequence: CASSFGGGAGELFF. The CDR3 DNA reads TGTGCCAGCAGTTTCGGGGGAGGTGCCGGGGAGCTGTTTTTT. This sequence joins TRBV28 and TRBJ2-2, with D perhaps matching TRBD2 (6 bases). The CDR3 length is 14 residues. Germline CDR1 reads MDHEN; CDR2 reads SYDVKM. V lost 3 bases and J 6 bases, leaving 11 bases between the germline ends. Drawing the rest from reference TRBV28 and TRBJ2-2, the complete variable domain is DVKVTQSSRYLVKRTGEKVFLECVQDMDHENMFWYRQDPGLGLRLIYFSYDVKMKEKGDIPEGYSVSREKKERFSLILESASTNQTSMYLCASSFGGGAGELFFGEGSRLTVL.

The CDR3 nucleotides are TGTGCCAGCAGTGAAACTAGCGGGAGATCAGATACGCAGTATTTT. It translates to CASSETSGRSDTQYF. The rearrangement joins TRBV2 to TRBJ2-3, with TRBD2 matching over 11 bases. The CDR3 loop spans 15 amino acids. V dropped 2 bases and J dropped 4; count of bases not matched to a gene: 2. Germline V CDR1 and CDR2: SNHLY, FYNNEI.

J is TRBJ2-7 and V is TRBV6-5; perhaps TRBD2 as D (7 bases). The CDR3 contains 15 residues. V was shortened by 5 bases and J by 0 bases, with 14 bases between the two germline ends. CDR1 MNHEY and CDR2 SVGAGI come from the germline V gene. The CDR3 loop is CASSMGGGLSYEQYF. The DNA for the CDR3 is TGTGCCAGCAGTATGGGGGGGGGCCTCTCCTACGAGCAGTACTTC.

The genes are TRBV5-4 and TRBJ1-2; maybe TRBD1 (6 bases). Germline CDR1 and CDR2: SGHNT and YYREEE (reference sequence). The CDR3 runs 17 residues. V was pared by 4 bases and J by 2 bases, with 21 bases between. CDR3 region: CASSPRDKLGTNYGYTF. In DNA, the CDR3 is TGTGCCAGCAGCCCCCGGGACAAATTGGGGACCAACTATGGCTACACCTTC.

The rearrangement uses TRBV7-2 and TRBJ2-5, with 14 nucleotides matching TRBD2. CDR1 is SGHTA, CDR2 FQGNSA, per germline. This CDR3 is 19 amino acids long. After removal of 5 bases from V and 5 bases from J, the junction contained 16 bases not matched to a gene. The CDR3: CASSLRGLAGGGGTETQYF. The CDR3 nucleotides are TGTGCCAGCAGCCTACGAGGACTAGCGGGAGGAGGTGGTACGGAGACCCAGTACTTC.

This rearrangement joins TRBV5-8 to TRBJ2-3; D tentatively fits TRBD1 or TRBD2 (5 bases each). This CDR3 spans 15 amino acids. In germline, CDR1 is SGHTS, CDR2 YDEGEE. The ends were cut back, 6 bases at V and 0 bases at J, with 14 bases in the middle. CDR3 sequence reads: CASTPRGGSTDTQYF. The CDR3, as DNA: TGTGCCAGCACCCCTAGGGGCGGGAGCACAGATACGCAGTATTTT.

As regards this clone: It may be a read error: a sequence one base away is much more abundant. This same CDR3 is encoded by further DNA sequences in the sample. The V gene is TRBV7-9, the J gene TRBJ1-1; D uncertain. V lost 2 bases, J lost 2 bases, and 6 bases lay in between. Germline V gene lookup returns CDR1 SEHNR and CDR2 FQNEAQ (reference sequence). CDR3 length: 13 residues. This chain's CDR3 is CASSLTGNTEAFF. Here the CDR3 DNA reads TGTGCCAGCAGCTTAACGGGTAACACTGAAGCTTTCTTT.

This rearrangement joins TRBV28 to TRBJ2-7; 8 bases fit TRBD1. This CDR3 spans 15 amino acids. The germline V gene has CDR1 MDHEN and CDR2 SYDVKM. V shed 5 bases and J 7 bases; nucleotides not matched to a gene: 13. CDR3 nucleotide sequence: TGTGCCAGCAGTGGATTGACAGGGGCAACCTGGGAGCAGTACTTC. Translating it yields CASSGLTGATWEQYF.

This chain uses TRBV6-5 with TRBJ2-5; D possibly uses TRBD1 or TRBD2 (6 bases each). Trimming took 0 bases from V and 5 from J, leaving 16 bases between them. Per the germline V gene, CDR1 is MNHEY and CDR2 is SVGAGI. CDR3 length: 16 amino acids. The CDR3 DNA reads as TGTGCCAGCAGTTACTCTATCAGGAGGGGGTCGGAGACCCAGTACTTC. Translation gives CASSYSIRRGSETQYF.

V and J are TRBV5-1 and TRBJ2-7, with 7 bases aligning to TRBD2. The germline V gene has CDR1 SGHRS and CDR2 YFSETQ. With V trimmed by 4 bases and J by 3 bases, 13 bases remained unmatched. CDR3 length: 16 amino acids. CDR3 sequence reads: CASSPIGGSFFYEQYF. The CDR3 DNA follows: TGCGCCAGCAGCCCCATCGGGGGGTCATTCTTCTACGAGCAGTACTTC.

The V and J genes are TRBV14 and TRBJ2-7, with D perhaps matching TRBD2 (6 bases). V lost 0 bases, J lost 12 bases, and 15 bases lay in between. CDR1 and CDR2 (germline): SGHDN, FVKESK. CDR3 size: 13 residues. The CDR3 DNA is TGTGCCAGCAGCCAAGATCGCCTAGGAGGGCGGTACTTC. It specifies CASSQDRLGGRYF.

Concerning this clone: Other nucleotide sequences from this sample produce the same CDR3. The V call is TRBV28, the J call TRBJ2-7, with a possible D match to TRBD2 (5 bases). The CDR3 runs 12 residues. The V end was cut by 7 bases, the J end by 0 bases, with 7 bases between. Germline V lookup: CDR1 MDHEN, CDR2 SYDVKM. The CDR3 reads CASTGNSYEQYF. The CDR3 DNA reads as TGTGCCAGCACCGGGAACTCCTACGAGCAGTACTTC.

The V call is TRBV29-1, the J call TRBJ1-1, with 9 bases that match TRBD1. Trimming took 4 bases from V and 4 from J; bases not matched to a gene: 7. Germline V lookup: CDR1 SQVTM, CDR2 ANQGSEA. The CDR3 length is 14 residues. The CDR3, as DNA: TGCAGCGTTGCTCTGACAGGGGGGAGCACTGAAGCTTTCTTT. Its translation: CSVALTGGSTEAFF.

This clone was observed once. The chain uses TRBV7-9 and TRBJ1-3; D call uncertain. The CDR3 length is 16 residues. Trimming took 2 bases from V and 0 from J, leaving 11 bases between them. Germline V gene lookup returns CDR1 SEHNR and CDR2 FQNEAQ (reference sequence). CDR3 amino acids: CASSLSSDLSGNTIYF. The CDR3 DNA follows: TGTGCCAGCAGCTTATCGTCAGACCTCTCTGGAAACACCATATATTTT.

CDR3 sequence (DNA): TGCAGCGTTGAAGATCGTGTGACAGGGAACACCGGGGAGCTGTTTTTT. This encodes CSVEDRVTGNTGELFF. The rearrangement joins TRBV29-1 to TRBJ2-2; tentatively, D is TRBD1 (6 bases). This CDR3 contains 16 residues. Trimming cost V 0 bases and J 1 base, with 12 bases left between them. CDR1 is SQVTM, CDR2 ANQGSEA, per germline.

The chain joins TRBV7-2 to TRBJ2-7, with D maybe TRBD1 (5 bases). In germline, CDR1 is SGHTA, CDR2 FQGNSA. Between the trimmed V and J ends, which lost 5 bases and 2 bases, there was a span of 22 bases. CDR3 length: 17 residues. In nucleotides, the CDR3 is TGTGCCAGCAGCACATACTTTGCTCCAGGGTCAGCCTACGAGCAGTACTTC. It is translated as CASSTYFAPGSAYEQYF. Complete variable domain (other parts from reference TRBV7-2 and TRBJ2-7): GAGVSQSPSNKVTEKGKDVELRCDPISGHTALYWYRQSLGQGLEFLIYFQGNSAPDKSGLPSDRFSAERTGGSVSTLTIQRTQQEDSAVYLCASSTYFAPGSAYEQYFGPGTRLTVT.

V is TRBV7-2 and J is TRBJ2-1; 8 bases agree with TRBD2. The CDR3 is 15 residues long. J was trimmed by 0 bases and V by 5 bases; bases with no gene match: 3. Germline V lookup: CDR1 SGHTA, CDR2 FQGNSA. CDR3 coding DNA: TGTGCCAGCAGCACTACTAGCGGCTCCTACAATGAGCAGTTCTTC. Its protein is CASSTTSGSYNEQFF. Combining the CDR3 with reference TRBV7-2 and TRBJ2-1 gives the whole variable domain GAGVSQSPSNKVTEKGKDVELRCDPISGHTALYWYRQSLGQGLEFLIYFQGNSAPDKSGLPSDRFSAERTGGSVSTLTIQRTQQEDSAVYLCASSTTSGSYNEQFFGPGTRLTVL.

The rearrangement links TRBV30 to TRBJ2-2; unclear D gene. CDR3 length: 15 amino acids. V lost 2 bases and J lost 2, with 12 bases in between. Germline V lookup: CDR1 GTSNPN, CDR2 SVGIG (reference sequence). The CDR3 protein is CAWSPIELNTGELFF. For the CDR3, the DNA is TGTGCCTGGAGTCCTATAGAATTAAACACCGGGGAGCTGTTTTTT.

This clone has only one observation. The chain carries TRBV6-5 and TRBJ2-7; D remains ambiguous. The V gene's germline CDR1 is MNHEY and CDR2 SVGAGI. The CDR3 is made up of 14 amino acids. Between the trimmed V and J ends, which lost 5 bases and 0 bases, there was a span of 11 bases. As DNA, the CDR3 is TGTGCCAGCAGTGGAAGGACGGTCTCCTACGAGCAGTACTTC. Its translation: CASSGRTVSYEQYF.

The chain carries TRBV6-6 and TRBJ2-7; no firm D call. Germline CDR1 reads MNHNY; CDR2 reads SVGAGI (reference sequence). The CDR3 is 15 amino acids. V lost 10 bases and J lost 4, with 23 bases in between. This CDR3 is CAINDRSAVDYEQYF. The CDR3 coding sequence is TGTGCCATCAACGATAGGTCGGCGGTGGATTACGAGCAGTACTTC.

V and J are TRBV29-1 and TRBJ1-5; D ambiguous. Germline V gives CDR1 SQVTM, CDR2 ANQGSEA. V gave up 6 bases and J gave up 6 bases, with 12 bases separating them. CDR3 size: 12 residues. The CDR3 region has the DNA TGCAGCGTATCCACGGTGGGTCAGCCCCAGCATTTT. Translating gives CSVSTVGQPQHF.

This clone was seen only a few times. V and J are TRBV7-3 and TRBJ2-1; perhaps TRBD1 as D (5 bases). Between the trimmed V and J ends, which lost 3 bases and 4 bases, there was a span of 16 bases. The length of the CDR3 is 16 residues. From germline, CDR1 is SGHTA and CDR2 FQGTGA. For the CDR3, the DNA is TGTGCCAGCAGCTTGGGGCACTCAGGCGTATACAATGAGCAGTTCTTC. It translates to CASSLGHSGVYNEQFF.

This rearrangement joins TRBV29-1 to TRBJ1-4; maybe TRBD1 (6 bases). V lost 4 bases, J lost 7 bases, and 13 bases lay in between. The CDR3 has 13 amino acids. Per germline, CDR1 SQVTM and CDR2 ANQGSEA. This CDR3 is CSVGEVRGEKLFF. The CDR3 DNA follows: TGCAGCGTTGGGGAGGTCAGGGGTGAAAAACTGTTTTTT.

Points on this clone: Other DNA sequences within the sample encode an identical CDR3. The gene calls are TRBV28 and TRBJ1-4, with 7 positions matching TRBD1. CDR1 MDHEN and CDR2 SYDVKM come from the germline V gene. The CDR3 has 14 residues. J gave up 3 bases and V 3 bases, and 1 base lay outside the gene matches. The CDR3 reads CASSFQGANEKLFF. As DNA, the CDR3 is TGTGCCAGCAGTTTCCAGGGGGCTAATGAAAAACTGTTTTTT.

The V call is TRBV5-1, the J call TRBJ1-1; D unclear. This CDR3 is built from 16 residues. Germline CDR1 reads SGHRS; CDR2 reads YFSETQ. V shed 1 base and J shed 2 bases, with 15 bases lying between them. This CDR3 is CASSLTVGSGNTEAFF. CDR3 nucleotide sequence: TGCGCCAGCAGCTTGACGGTGGGGAGCGGTAACACTGAAGCTTTCTTT.

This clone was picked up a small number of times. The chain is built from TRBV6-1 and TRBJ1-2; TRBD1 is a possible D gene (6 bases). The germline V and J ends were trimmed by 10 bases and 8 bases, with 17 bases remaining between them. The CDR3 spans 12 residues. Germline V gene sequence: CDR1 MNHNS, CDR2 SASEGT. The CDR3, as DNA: TGTGCCACCCAGGACAGCCTCGGGGGCTACACCTTC. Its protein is CATQDSLGGYTF.

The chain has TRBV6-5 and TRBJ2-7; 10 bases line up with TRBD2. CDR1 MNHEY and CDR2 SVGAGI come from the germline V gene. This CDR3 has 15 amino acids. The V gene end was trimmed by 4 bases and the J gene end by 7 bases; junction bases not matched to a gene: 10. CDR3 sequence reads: CASSSQAGGPGEQYF. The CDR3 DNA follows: TGTGCCAGCAGTTCCCAAGCGGGAGGGCCGGGTGAGCAGTACTTC.

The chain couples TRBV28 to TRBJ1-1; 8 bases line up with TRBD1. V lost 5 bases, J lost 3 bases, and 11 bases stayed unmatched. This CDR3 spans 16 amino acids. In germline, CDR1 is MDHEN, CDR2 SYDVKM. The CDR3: CASSPPTGQGHTEAFF. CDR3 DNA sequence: TGTGCCAGCAGTCCCCCGACAGGACAGGGTCACACTGAAGCTTTCTTT.

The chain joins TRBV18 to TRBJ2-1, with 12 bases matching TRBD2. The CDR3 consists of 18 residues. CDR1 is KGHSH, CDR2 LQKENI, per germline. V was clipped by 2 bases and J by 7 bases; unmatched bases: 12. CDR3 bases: TGTGCCAGCTCACCATTTTCCGCTAGCGGGAGGGCCTGGAATGAGCAGTTCTTC. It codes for CASSPFSASGRAWNEQFF.